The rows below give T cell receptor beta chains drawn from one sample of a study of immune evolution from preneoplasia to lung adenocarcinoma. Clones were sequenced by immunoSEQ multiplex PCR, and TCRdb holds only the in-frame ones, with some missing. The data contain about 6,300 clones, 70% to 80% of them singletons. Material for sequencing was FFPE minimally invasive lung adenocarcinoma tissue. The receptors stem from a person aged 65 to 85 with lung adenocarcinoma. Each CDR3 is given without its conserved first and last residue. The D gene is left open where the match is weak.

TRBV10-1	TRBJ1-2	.	ASSEDSSPDP
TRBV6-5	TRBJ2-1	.	ASRTLFRGGFEQF
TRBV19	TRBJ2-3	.	ASSIDLRGAGDTQY
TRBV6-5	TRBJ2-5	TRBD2	ASSWGTSGLETQY
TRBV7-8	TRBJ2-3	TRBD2	ASSLSSGGGNTQY
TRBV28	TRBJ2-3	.	ASSLEAPWGTDTQY
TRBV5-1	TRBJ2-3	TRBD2	ASGAGTLDTQY
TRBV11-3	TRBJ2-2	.	ASSDLKGELF
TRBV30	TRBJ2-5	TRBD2	AWSTTSGEETQY
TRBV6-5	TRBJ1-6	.	ASRGNSPLH
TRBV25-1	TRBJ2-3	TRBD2	ASSDKGTSGATTQY
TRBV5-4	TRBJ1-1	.	ASSLTGRGFAGNTEAF
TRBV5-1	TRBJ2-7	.	ASSLEAGSYEQY
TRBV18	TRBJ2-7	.	ASLPTSGEQY
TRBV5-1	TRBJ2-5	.	ASSFSSLGETQY
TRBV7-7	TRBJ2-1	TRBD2	ASSLGPGGGLNEQF
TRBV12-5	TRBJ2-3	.	ASGLGAEGDTQY
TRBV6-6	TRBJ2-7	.	ASSYGDTRGEQY
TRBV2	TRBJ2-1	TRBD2	ASRLGLAGVNEQF
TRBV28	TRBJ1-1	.	ASDQQGNTEAF
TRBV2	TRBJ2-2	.	ASRVNTGELF
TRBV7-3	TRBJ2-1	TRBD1	ASSWGTEGINEQF
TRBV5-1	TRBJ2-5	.	ASSQGGNTPLRETQY
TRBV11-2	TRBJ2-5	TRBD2	ASSLGGLAELGRETQY
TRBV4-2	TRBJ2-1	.	ASSQDERYNEQF
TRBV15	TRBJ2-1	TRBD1	ATNRDRAYNEQF
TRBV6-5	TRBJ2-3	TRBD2	ASSYGGVTDTQY
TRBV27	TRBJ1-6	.	ASSLDINNSPLH
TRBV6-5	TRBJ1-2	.	ASRPRQTIYGYT
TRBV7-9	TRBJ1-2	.	ASSLPLGGYT
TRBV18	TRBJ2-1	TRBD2	ASSPLAGTYNEQF
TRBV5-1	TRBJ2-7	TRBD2	ASSLAGGLEEQY
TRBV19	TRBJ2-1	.	ASSIRVSNNEQF
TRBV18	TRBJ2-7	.	ASSPTSGEQY
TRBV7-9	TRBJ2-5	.	ASIFDSLASQTQY
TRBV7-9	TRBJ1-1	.	ASRREGETTEAF
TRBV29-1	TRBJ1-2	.	SVWIEYGYT
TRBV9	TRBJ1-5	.	ASSVGVVNQPQH
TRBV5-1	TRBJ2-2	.	ASSFQTGNTGELF
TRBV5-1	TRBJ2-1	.	ASSAGLITGFPEQF
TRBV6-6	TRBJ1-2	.	ASSSPAYGYT
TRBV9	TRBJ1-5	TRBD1	ASSVMGQGSNNGNQPQH
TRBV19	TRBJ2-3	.	ASSLLPGTDTQY
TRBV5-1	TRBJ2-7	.	ASSFQQGRLYEQY
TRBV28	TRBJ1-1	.	ASLRGGGAEAF
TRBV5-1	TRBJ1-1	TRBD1	ASSLGQGVRDEAF
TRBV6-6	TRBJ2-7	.	ASSYSAGESYEQY
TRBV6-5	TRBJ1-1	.	ASSRRGGRTEAF
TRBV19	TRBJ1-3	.	ASSSPGNTIY
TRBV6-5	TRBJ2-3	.	ATNPGHRDTQY
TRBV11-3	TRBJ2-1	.	ASEWGRTSSYNEQF
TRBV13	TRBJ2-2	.	ASRGGQYTGELF
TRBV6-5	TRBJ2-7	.	ASRSNQGQAYEQY
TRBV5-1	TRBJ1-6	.	ASSGGTLYNSPLH
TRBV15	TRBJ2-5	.	ATSSGWAQY
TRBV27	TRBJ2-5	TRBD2	ASSFLAGGQVETQY
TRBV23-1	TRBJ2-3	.	ASRLPLQGSADTQY
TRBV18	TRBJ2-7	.	ASSPSTHEQY
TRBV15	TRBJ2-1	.	ATSRDASSYNEQF